The 29 T cell receptor beta chains below all came from one sample that was sequenced in a study of blood T cell repertoires in COVID-19 (dated by TCRdb to 2018 to 2021). The method was the immunoSEQ multiplex PCR assay. In its TCRdb copy, this immuneACCESS table keeps in-frame sequences only and misses some clones. Where compared with another copy, unresolved V genes explain less than half of these, and the others have no known cause. The sample table lists 250,000 or so clones, around 87% of them with a count of one. The leading ten clones occupy 1.5% to 2% of the sample. Sequenced material: PBMCs or T cells enriched from blood (not recorded which). These receptors were obtained from a woman between 45 and 65 years old who had recovered from COVID-19.

This chain uses TRBV5-1 with TRBJ1-5; D is uncertain. Looked up from germline, CDR1 is SGHRS and CDR2 is YFSETQ. The CDR3 extends over 15 amino acids. Trimming took off 4 bases at V and 8 bases at J, with 19 bases between the two ends. CDR3 amino acids: CASSLGPTPGEPQHF. The CDR3 DNA follows: TGCGCCAGCAGCCTAGGACCGACCCCGGGAGAGCCCCAGCATTTT.

This clone was seen only once. This sequence joins TRBV20-1 and TRBJ2-5; TRBD2 matches at 8 bases. This CDR3 has 14 residues. V trimming: 3 bases; J trimming: 2 bases; junction bases outside the gene matches: 5. The germline CDR1 and CDR2 sequences are DFQATT and SNEGSKA (reference sequence). DNA for the CDR3: TGCAGTGCTAGTTCCGGGGGGGGGCAAGAGACCCAGTACTTC. It specifies CSASSGGGQETQYF.

The genes are TRBV7-2 and TRBJ1-2; perhaps TRBD1 as D (5 bases). Trimming stripped 0 bases from V and 8 bases from J, with 13 bases between. This CDR3 comprises 14 residues. Germline CDR1 and CDR2: SGHTA and FQGNSA. The CDR3 nucleotides read TGTGCCAGCAGCTTAGCCGTACAGGCTCCCGGCTACACCTTC. Its translation: CASSLAVQAPGYTF.

This chain links TRBV15 with TRBJ2-7; D possibly corresponds to TRBD1 (6 bases). The CDR3 length is 13 residues. V was shortened by 0 bases and J by 5 bases, with 8 bases between the two germline ends. Germline V lookup: CDR1 LNHNV, CDR2 YYDKDF (reference sequence). CDR3 sequence reads: CATSRDPGDEQYF. The DNA for the CDR3 is TGTGCCACCAGCAGAGATCCAGGGGACGAGCAGTACTTC.

This rearrangement joins TRBV7-9 to TRBJ2-7; a weak D match, TRBD2 (6 bases). The CDR3 is 16 amino acids. CDR1 and CDR2 (germline): SEHNR, FQNEAQ (reference sequence). Deletions cut 1 base from V and 3 bases from J, with 16 bases between. CDR3 bases: TGTGCCAGCAGCTTAGGGGGCGCCGGGAGCCACTACGAGCAGTACTTC. Amino acids: CASSLGGAGSHYEQYF. Supplemented by reference TRBV7-9 and TRBJ2-7, the full variable domain reads DTGVSQNPRHKITKRGQNVTFRCDPISEHNRLYWYRQTLGQGPEFLTYFQNEAQLEKSRLLSDRFSAERPKGSFSTLEIQRTEQGDSAMYLCASSLGGAGSHYEQYFGPGTRLTVT.

As concerns this clone: Its ends do not fully match the called genes, so a read error is possible. The genes are TRBV28 and TRBJ1-1; D is perhaps TRBD1 (5 bases). CDR1 MDHEN and CDR2 SYDVKM come from the germline V gene. CDR3 size: 14 residues. The CDR3 reads CASHRFRANAEAFF. CDR3 coding DNA: TGTGCCAGCCATCGGTTCAGGGCGAACGCTGAAGCTTTCTTT.

This clone was recorded only once. The chain is built from TRBV19 and TRBJ1-3, with D perhaps TRBD1 (5 bases). Germline CDR1 reads LNHDA; CDR2 reads SQIVND (reference sequence). Trimming left V 3 bases short and J 0 bases short, with 12 bases between. The CDR3 runs 16 residues. The CDR3 region has the DNA TGTGCCAGTAGTATGCTGGGGGGTACCTCTGGAAACACCATATATTTT. Amino acid sequence: CASSMLGGTSGNTIYF.

The rearrangement joins TRBV10-3 to TRBJ1-6; D gene unclear. The CDR3 is 14 residues long. Trimming removed 3 bases at V and 6 bases at J, with 9 bases between. Germline assignment: CDR1 ENHRY and CDR2 SYGVKD. In DNA, the CDR3 is TGTGCCATCAGTGAAACACAGAGTAATTCACCCCTCCACTTT. As protein: CAISETQSNSPLHF.

The V and J genes are TRBV7-2 and TRBJ2-1; 10 bases fit TRBD2. V lost 1 base and J lost 6; bases outside the gene matches: 6. Looked up from germline, CDR1 is SGHTA and CDR2 is FQGNSA. The CDR3 consists of 16 residues. CDR3 nucleotide sequence: TGTGCCAGCAGCTTAGGGCTAGCGGGAGTAGTCAATGAGCAGTTCTTC. Its protein product is CASSLGLAGVVNEQFF.

This clone was seen just once. V is TRBV7-9 and J is TRBJ1-1; no firm D call. Trimming removed 1 base from V and 3 bases from J, with 15 bases in between. The CDR3 is 16 amino acids. The germline CDR1 and CDR2 sequences are SEHNR and FQNEAQ (reference sequence). CDR3 nucleotide sequence: TGTGCCAGCAGCTTAGTCGGGGAGTTTGGAGACACTGAAGCTTTCTTT. As protein: CASSLVGEFGDTEAFF.

The chain couples TRBV28 to TRBJ1-5, with a tentative D call TRBD1 (6 bases). From germline, CDR1 is MDHEN and CDR2 SYDVKM. The V gene lost 3 bases and the J gene lost 4 bases, with 16 bases spanning the gap. CDR3 size: 16 residues. In nucleotides, the CDR3 is TGTGCCAGCAGTTTGGTTGGCGGGGGGCGGAATCAGCCCCAGCATTTT. It is translated as CASSLVGGGRNQPQHF.

This clone was recorded only once. This rearrangement joins TRBV7-9 to TRBJ1-2; TRBD1 aligns across 10 bases. Germline trimming cut 5 bases from V and 2 bases from J; bases unmatched to any gene: 5. Germline-derived CDR1 and CDR2 are SEHNR and FQNEAQ (reference sequence). The CDR3 spans 15 residues. In DNA form, the CDR3 reads TGTGCCAGCAGCCCCTGGGACAGGGGAAACTATGGCTACACCTTC. Translated, it gives CASSPWDRGNYGYTF.

The rearrangement links TRBV25-1 to TRBJ2-3; the D gene is possibly TRBD2 (6 bases). The V gene lost 0 bases and the J gene lost 1 base, with 11 bases spanning the gap. The CDR3 sequence is 16 residues long. CDR1 and CDR2 from the germline V gene are MGHDK and SYGVNS. CDR3: CASSEYKGGGTDTQYF. The CDR3 DNA follows: TGTGCCAGCAGTGAATATAAGGGCGGGGGCACAGATACGCAGTATTTT.

The CDR3 loop reads CASSSGEQGNTEAFF. The CDR3 DNA follows: TGTGCCAGCAGCTCAGGAGAACAGGGGAACACTGAAGCTTTCTTT. The chain is built from TRBV5-4 and TRBJ1-1, with D maybe TRBD1 (6 bases). The germline V gene has CDR1 SGHNT and CDR2 YYREEE (reference sequence). The CDR3 is made up of 15 amino acids. With 3 bases removed from V and 1 base from J, the gap between germline ends came to 13 bases.

The chain joins TRBV6-6 to TRBJ2-7; the match to TRBD2 covers 10 bases. The J segment lost 6 bases and the V segment lost 9 bases, leaving 8 bases of the junction unmatched. CDR1 is MNHNY, CDR2 SVGAGI, per germline (reference sequence). The CDR3 spans 13 residues. The CDR3 DNA reads as TGTGCCAGAGCGGGAGGGCCCGTCCCCGAGCAGTACTTC. Translation: CARAGGPVPEQYF.

This chain links TRBV5-6 with TRBJ2-1, with unresolved D. There are 13 residues in the CDR3. Trimming shortened V by 0 bases and J by 6 bases, and 7 bases separated the two germline ends. Germline lookup yields CDR1 SGHDT and CDR2 YYEEEE. CDR3 sequence: CASSLVDFNEQFF. The DNA of the CDR3 is TGTGCCAGCAGCTTGGTAGATTTCAATGAGCAGTTCTTC.

The J gene is TRBJ2-7, the V gene TRBV19, with 11 nucleotides matching TRBD2. Losses at the gene ends were 8 bases for V and 5 bases for J; bases not matched to a gene: 11. There are 15 residues in the CDR3. Per germline, CDR1 LNHDA and CDR2 SQIVND (reference sequence). CDR3 region: CASALTSGSIDEQYF. The CDR3 DNA reads TGTGCCAGTGCCCTTACTAGCGGGAGTATCGACGAGCAGTACTTC.

The V and J genes are TRBV10-3 and TRBJ1-1, with D possibly matching TRBD1 (5 bases). CDR3 length: 11 amino acids. Trimming shortened V by 4 bases and J by 5 bases, and 5 bases separated the two germline ends. Germline CDR1 ENHRY, CDR2 SYGVKD. In DNA, the CDR3 is TGTGCCATCAGTGGACAGACTGAAGCTTTCTTT. This encodes CAISGQTEAFF.

The chain recombines TRBV6-4 with TRBJ2-4; no reliable D call. The CDR3 is 10 residues long. Germline CDR1 is MRHNA and CDR2 is SNTAGT. V lost 10 bases, J lost 8 bases, and 9 bases lay in between. For the CDR3, the DNA is TGTGCCACCCGAACGGACATTCAGTACTTC. The encoded protein is CATRTDIQYF.

The chain employs TRBV28 and TRBJ2-7; 7 bases are a match to TRBD2. Trimming removed 5 bases from V and 4 bases from J; junction bases left unmatched: 11. The germline V gene encodes CDR1 MDHEN and CDR2 SYDVKM. CDR3 length equals 15 residues. The CDR3 here is CASSLQSGNRYEQYF. The CDR3, as DNA: TGTGCCAGCAGTCTTCAAAGCGGGAATCGTTACGAGCAGTACTTC.

The V and J genes are TRBV29-1 and TRBJ2-5, with 9 bases fitting TRBD2. With V trimmed by 7 bases and J by 4 bases, 7 bases remained unmatched. The CDR3 sequence is 13 residues long. Germline CDR1 and CDR2: SQVTM and ANQGSEA. The DNA of the CDR3 is TGCAGCGCTGCGCAGACTAGCGGAGAGACCCAGTACTTC. Amino acid sequence: CSAAQTSGETQYF.

The V call is TRBV7-3, the J call TRBJ2-1; 9 bases are shared with TRBD2. Germline CDR1 SGHTA, CDR2 FQGTGA. The V and J ends lost 6 bases and 2 bases, in that order; junction bases with no gene match: 8. CDR3 length: 16 residues. The CDR3 nucleotides are TGTGCCAGCAGGGAAATGGCGGGAGGGCCCTACAATGAGCAGTTCTTC. Translating gives CASREMAGGPYNEQFF.

This clone is a singleton in its sample. This chain links TRBV6-2 or TRBV6-3 with TRBJ1-1; 8 nucleotides agree with TRBD1. Germline trimming cut 5 bases from V and 2 bases from J; bases unmatched to any gene: 7. CDR3 length equals 15 residues. Germline CDR1 reads MNHEY; CDR2 reads SVGEGT. The CDR3 sequence is CASSRHRGSNTEAFF. DNA for the CDR3: TGTGCCAGCAGTCGTCACAGGGGGTCCAACACTGAAGCTTTCTTT.

The chain joins TRBV30 to TRBJ1-5, with TRBD1 matching 7 bases. The CDR3 sequence is 16 residues long. The trim removed 1 base at V and 0 bases at J, leaving 6 bases unmatched. Germline lookup yields CDR1 GTSNPN and CDR2 SVGIG (reference sequence). CDR3 DNA: TGTGCCTGGAGTGATGGACAGGCTTATAGCAATCAGCCCCAGCATTTT. Residues: CAWSDGQAYSNQPQHF.

This clone came up once. This chain links TRBV5-6 with TRBJ2-5; D unresolved. The CDR3 sequence is 14 residues long. The V end lost 4 bases, the J end lost 5 bases, and 15 bases lay between the germline ends. Germline CDR1 and CDR2: SGHDT and YYEEEE. CDR3 coding DNA: TGTGCCAGCAGCCCGATTGAGCTGTCGGAGACCCAGTACTTC. It specifies CASSPIELSETQYF.

J is TRBJ2-7 and V is TRBV5-4, with 13 nucleotides matching TRBD2. The J segment lost 1 base and the V segment lost 4 bases, leaving 2 bases of the junction unmatched. CDR1 is SGHNT and CDR2 is YYREEE in the germline V gene (reference sequence). CDR3 length equals 15 residues. The CDR3 DNA reads as TGTGCCAGCAGCACGGGACTAGCGGGATCCTACGAGCAGTACTTC. Its protein product is CASSTGLAGSYEQYF.

CDR3 protein: CASSVGGGTSTEAFF. Here the CDR3 DNA reads TGTGCCAGCAGCGTAGGGGGGGGAACCTCCACTGAAGCTTTCTTT. The chain has TRBV9 and TRBJ1-1, with a weak D call TRBD1 (5 bases). Germline CDR1 and CDR2: SGDLS and YYNGEE. V was trimmed by 0 bases and J by 4 bases, leaving 13 bases between them. The CDR3 covers 15 residues.

J is TRBJ2-3 and V is TRBV30, with D possibly TRBD1 on 6 matching bases. Germline V gives CDR1 GTSNPN, CDR2 SVGIG (reference sequence). The V and J ends lost 0 bases and 4 bases respectively, with 8 bases between them. The CDR3 is 13 amino acids. The CDR3 spells CAWSVKGADTQYF. The DNA of the CDR3 is TGTGCCTGGAGTGTAAAGGGGGCAGATACGCAGTATTTT.

In nucleotides, the CDR3 is TGTGCCAGCAGCTTAAGCAGGACTAGCGGGGCGGAGACCCAGTACTTC. Protein sequence: CASSLSRTSGAETQYF. The chain links TRBV11-2 to TRBJ2-5, with 12 bases lining up with TRBD2. The CDR3 runs to 16 residues. Looked up from germline, CDR1 is SGHAT and CDR2 is FQNNGV. J lost 5 bases, V lost 2 bases, and 6 bases had no gene match. The full variable domain, with the rest looked up from reference TRBV11-2 and TRBJ2-5, is EAGVAQSPRYKIIEKRQSVAFWCNPISGHATLYWYQQILGQGPKLLIQFQNNGVVDDSQLPKDRFSAERLKGVDSTLKIQPAKLEDSAVYLCASSLSRTSGAETQYFGPGTRLLVL.